Listed below are T cell receptor beta chains from one sample, sequenced in a study of T cell repertoires in cytomegalovirus infection. Antigens for these TCRs are unknown. MiXCR, applied by TCRdb to the reads, yields one record per CDR3 protein. The table includes about a million distinct CDR3 sequences, 31% detected once. This material consisted of cultured CD8+ T cells from PBMCs, taken from culture after CMV antigen stimulation. All receptors come from a human donor in good health (CMV status not recorded). Some clones in this sample may be carry-over from other donors' samples. The CDR3 runs from the conserved cysteine through the conserved F or W. Fields, in order: V gene, clone size, J gene, D gene, CDR3 protein, CDR3 DNA. The D gene is left open where the match is weak. Clone size appears in some rows only: once, few, many, or a class for an expanded clone.

V gene: TRBV7-9; clone size: .; J gene: TRBJ2-7; D gene: .; CDR3 protein: CASQVPGSYEQYF; CDR3 DNA: TGTGCCAGCCAAGTCCCCGGCTCCTACGAGCAGTACTTC
V gene: TRBV6-6; clone size: few; J gene: TRBJ1-2; D gene: TRBD1; CDR3 protein: CASSSQTGEGYTF; CDR3 DNA: TGTGCCAGCAGTTCCCAGACAGGGGAGGGCTACACCTTC
V gene: TRBV27; clone size: few; J gene: TRBJ2-3; D gene: .; CDR3 protein: CASRRVHIITSTDTQYF; CDR3 DNA: TGTGCCAGCAGGCGGGTTCACATCATAACTAGCACAGATACGCAGTATTTT
V gene: TRBV6-2/TRBV6-3; clone size: .; J gene: TRBJ2-1; D gene: .; CDR3 protein: CASNGGGLNEQFF; CDR3 DNA: TGTGCCAGCAATGGGGGGGGGCTAAATGAGCAGTTCTTC
V gene: TRBV6-2/TRBV6-3; clone size: .; J gene: TRBJ1-3; D gene: TRBD1; CDR3 protein: CASRTTPGQHASGSPGNTIYF; CDR3 DNA: TGTGCCAGCAGAACTACCCCGGGACAGCACGCTTCGGGAAGCCCTGGAAACACCATATATTTT
V gene: TRBV3-1; clone size: .; J gene: TRBJ2-5; D gene: TRBD2; CDR3 protein: CASSPPRSGVPGETQYF; CDR3 DNA: TGTGCCAGCAGCCCACCCAGGAGCGGGGTTCCTGGGGAGACCCAGTACTTC
V gene: TRBV20-1; clone size: .; J gene: TRBJ2-3; D gene: TRBD2; CDR3 protein: CSARGLAGVLSTDTQYF; CDR3 DNA: TGCAGTGCTAGGGGACTAGCGGGCGTCCTTAGCACAGATACGCAGTATTTT
V gene: TRBV12-3/TRBV12-4; clone size: many; J gene: TRBJ2-5; D gene: .; CDR3 protein: CASSPTGQETQYF; CDR3 DNA: TGTGCCAGCAGTCCTACAGGGCAAGAGACCCAGTACTTC
V gene: TRBV7-6; clone size: few; J gene: TRBJ2-2; D gene: TRBD1; CDR3 protein: CASSSQTGGLDGELFF; CDR3 DNA: TGTGCCAGCAGCTCACAGACAGGGGGCTTGGACGGGGAGCTGTTTTTT
V gene: TRBV6-5; clone size: few; J gene: TRBJ2-7; D gene: TRBD1; CDR3 protein: CASSYVTGHEQYF; CDR3 DNA: TGTGCCAGCAGTTACGTGACAGGGCACGAGCAGTACTTC
V gene: TRBV5-6; clone size: .; J gene: TRBJ1-1; D gene: TRBD1; CDR3 protein: CASSLGTGRAFF; CDR3 DNA: TGTGCCAGCAGCTTGGGGACAGGGCGGGCTTTCTTT
V gene: TRBV12-3/TRBV12-4; clone size: few; J gene: TRBJ1-6; D gene: .; CDR3 protein: CASSLVPQSNSPLHF; CDR3 DNA: TGTGCCAGCAGTTTAGTACCACAGTCGAATTCACCCCTCCACTTT
V gene: TRBV10-3; clone size: few; J gene: TRBJ1-2; D gene: TRBD1; CDR3 protein: CAISDLQGGANYGYTF; CDR3 DNA: TGTGCCATCAGTGACTTACAGGGGGGAGCTAACTATGGCTACACCTTC
V gene: TRBV7-6; clone size: .; J gene: TRBJ2-5; D gene: .; CDR3 protein: CASSLAGSKGETQYF; CDR3 DNA: TGTGCCAGCAGCTTAGCGGGGTCGAAAGGGGAGACCCAGTACTTC
V gene: TRBV7-9; clone size: .; J gene: TRBJ1-5; D gene: TRBD1; CDR3 protein: CASSFATGVNLNSNQPQHF; CDR3 DNA: TGTGCCAGCAGCTTTGCTACAGGGGTGAATCTTAATAGCAATCAGCCCCAGCATTTT
V gene: TRBV7-6; clone size: .; J gene: TRBJ2-1; D gene: TRBD2; CDR3 protein: CANSLVWSSGFRDNEQFF; CDR3 DNA: TGTGCCAACAGCTTAGTGTGGTCTAGCGGGTTCCGAGACAATGAGCAGTTCTTC
V gene: TRBV12-3/TRBV12-4; clone size: .; J gene: TRBJ1-3; D gene: .; CDR3 protein: CASNPSESLNTIYF; CDR3 DNA: TGTGCCAGCAACCCCTCCGAGAGCCTTAACACCATATATTTT
V gene: TRBV7-9; clone size: few; J gene: TRBJ1-2; D gene: TRBD1; CDR3 protein: CASSLAEDRDYGYTF; CDR3 DNA: TGTGCCAGCAGCTTAGCGGAGGACAGGGACTATGGCTACACCTTC
V gene: TRBV7-2; clone size: many; J gene: TRBJ1-5; D gene: .; CDR3 protein: CASTEGPYGNQPQHF; CDR3 DNA: TGTGCCAGCACCGAGGGACCCTATGGCAATCAGCCCCAGCATTTT
V gene: TRBV10-2; clone size: .; J gene: TRBJ2-7; D gene: .; CDR3 protein: CASSEDRRNEQYF; CDR3 DNA: TGCGCCAGCAGTGAGGACAGAAGGAACGAGCAGTACTTC